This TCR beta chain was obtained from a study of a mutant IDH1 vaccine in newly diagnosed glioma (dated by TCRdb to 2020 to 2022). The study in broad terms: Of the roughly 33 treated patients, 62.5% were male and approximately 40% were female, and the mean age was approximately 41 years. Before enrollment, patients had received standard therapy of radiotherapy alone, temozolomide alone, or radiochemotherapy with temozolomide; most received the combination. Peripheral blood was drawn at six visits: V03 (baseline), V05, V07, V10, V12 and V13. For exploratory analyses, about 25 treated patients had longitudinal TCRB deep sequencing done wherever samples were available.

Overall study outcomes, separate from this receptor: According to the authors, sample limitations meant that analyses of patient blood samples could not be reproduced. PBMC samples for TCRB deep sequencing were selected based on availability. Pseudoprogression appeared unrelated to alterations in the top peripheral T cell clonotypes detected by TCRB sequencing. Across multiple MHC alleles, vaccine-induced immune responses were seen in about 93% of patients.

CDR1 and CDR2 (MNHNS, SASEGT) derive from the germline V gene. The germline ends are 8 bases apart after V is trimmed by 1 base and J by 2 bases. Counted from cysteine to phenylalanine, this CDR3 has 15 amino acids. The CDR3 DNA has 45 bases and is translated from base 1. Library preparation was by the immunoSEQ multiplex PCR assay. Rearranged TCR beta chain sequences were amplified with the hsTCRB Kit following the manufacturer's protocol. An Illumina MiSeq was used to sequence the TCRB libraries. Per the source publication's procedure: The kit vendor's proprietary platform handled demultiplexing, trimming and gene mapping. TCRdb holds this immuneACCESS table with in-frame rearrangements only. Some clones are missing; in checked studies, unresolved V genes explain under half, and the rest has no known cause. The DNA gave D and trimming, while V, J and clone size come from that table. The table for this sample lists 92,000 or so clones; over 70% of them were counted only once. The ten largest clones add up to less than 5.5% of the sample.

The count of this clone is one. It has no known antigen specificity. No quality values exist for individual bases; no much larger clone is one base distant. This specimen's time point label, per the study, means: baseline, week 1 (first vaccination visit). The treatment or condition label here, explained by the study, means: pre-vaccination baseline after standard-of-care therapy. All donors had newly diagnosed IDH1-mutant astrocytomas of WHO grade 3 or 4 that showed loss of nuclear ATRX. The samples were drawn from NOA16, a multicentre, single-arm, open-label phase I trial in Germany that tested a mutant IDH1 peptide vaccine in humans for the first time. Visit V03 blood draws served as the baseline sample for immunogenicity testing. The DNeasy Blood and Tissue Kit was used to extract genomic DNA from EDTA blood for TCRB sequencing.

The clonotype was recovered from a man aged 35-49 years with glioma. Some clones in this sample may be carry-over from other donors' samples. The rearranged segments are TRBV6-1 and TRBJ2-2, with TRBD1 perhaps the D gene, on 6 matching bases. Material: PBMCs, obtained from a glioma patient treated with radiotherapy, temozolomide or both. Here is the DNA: TGTGCCAGCAGTGAAGGGACAGTAAACACCGGGGAGCTGTTTTTT. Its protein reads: CASSEGTVNTGELFF.